These 16 T cell receptor beta chains were sequenced from one sample in a study of cytomegalovirus exposure and HLA in healthy donors. PCR amplification relied on 60 Vbeta primers (plus 13 Jbeta primers). Clones were read by immunoSEQ multiplex PCR, and TCRdb kept only the in-frame ones, dropping some. The sample gives fewer than 140,000 clones, over 75% of which show up once; roughly 3.6% is in the top ten. Specimen: PBMCs. The receptors stem from a man aged 55 to 69 in good health and CMV-seronegative.

This chain uses TRBV29-1 with TRBJ2-7, with TRBD2 matching over 12 bases. The V gene end was trimmed by 0 bases and the J gene end by 7 bases; junction bases not matched to a gene: 10. CDR3 length: 16 residues. Germline V CDR1 and CDR2: SQVTM, ANQGSEA. CDR3 DNA sequence: TGCAGCGTTGAAGATACTAGCGGGGGGACCCGTGGGGAGCAGTACTTC. Its translation is CSVEDTSGGTRGEQYF.

The V call is TRBV25-1, the J call TRBJ1-2, with a possible D match to TRBD1 (5 bases). The CDR3 has 14 residues. V lost 5 bases to trimming and J lost 6 bases, with 16 bases between them. The V gene's germline CDR1 is MGHDK and CDR2 SYGVNS. The CDR3 is CASSYQGKVNGYTF. CDR3 DNA sequence: TGTGCCAGCAGTTATCAGGGAAAGGTCAATGGCTACACCTTC.

The chain has TRBV19 and TRBJ2-2; TRBD2 aligns across 8 bases. J lost 0 bases, V lost 7 bases, and 10 bases had no gene match. Germline loops: CDR1 LNHDA, CDR2 SQIVND (reference sequence). The length of the CDR3 is 17 residues. DNA of the CDR3: TGTGCCAGTATTGTCGGGGGGGGACTGGCGAACACCGGGGAGCTGTTTTTT. It yields the protein CASIVGGGLANTGELFF.

There are a few counts of this clone. V is TRBV28 and J is TRBJ1-6; D unclear. The germline V gene has CDR1 MDHEN and CDR2 SYDVKM. Trimming cost V 4 bases and J 7 bases, with 14 bases left between them. This CDR3 contains 15 residues. The CDR3 DNA is TGTGCCAGCAGTTCCGAGGGTTTGAGAAATTCACCCCTCCACTTT. It specifies CASSSEGLRNSPLHF.

This rearrangement joins TRBV7-8 to TRBJ2-5; TRBD1 matches 10 bases. From germline, CDR1 is SGHVS and CDR2 FQNEAQ. J was trimmed by 5 bases and V by 5 bases; bases with no gene match: 5. The CDR3 runs 14 residues. The CDR3 spells CASSHGQGGETQYF. In DNA, the CDR3 is TGTGCCAGCAGCCACGGACAGGGGGGGGAGACCCAGTACTTC. Full variable domain (rest looked up from reference TRBV7-8 and TRBJ2-5): GAGVSQSPRYKVAKRGQDVALRCDPISGHVSLFWYQQALGQGPEFLTYFQNEAQLDKSGLPSDRFFAERPEGSVSTLKIQRTQQEDSAVYLCASSHGQGGETQYFGPGTRLLVL.

The chain joins TRBV11-2 to TRBJ1-3; no clear D gene. V was clipped by 1 base and J by 0 bases, with 7 bases between them. The CDR3 extends over 15 amino acids. Germline lookup yields CDR1 SGHAT and CDR2 FQNNGV. CDR3 bases: TGTGCCAGCAGCTTAGTCGGGTCCTCTGGAAACACCATATATTTT. Encoded protein: CASSLVGSSGNTIYF.

This clone has just one count. V is TRBV5-4 and J is TRBJ2-7; D is perhaps TRBD1 (5 bases). CDR3 length: 13 residues. CDR1 is SGHNT, CDR2 YYREEE, per germline (reference sequence). Trimming shortened V by 2 bases and J by 1 base, and 7 bases separated the two germline ends. CDR3 residues: CASSFKGSYEQYV. The CDR3 DNA follows: TGTGCCAGCAGCTTTAAGGGGTCCTACGAGCAGTACGTC.

This clone was observed once. The genes are TRBV7-3 and TRBJ2-2; 11 bases line up with TRBD2. CDR1 and CDR2 from the germline V gene are SGHTA and FQGTGA. The CDR3 has 17 residues. J was trimmed by 2 bases and V by 3 bases; bases with no gene match: 5. The CDR3 here is CASSLAGTSGNTGELFF. The CDR3, as DNA: TGTGCCAGCAGCTTGGCCGGGACTAGCGGAAACACCGGGGAGCTGTTTTTT.

The chain carries TRBV9 and TRBJ2-7, with D possibly matching TRBD1 (5 bases). V dropped 0 bases and J dropped 2 bases, with 9 bases sitting between them. The CDR3 covers 14 residues. CDR1 is SGDLS, CDR2 YYNGEE, per germline. CDR3 protein: CASSVAVGPYEQYF. CDR3 bases: TGTGCCAGCAGCGTAGCGGTGGGGCCCTACGAGCAGTACTTC.

V is TRBV27 and J is TRBJ1-2; 11 bases are shared with TRBD1. Germline V gene sequence: CDR1 MNHEY, CDR2 SMNVEV (reference sequence). CDR3 length equals 14 residues. V trimming: 5 bases; J trimming: 7 bases; junction bases outside the gene matches: 6. The CDR3 reads CASSPLGTGGGYTF. The CDR3 DNA is TGTGCCAGCAGTCCTTTAGGGACAGGGGGTGGCTACACCTTC.

J is TRBJ1-5 and V is TRBV6-6; D possibly corresponds to TRBD1 (6 bases). Per the germline V gene, CDR1 is MNHNY and CDR2 is SVGAGI (reference sequence). This CDR3 comprises 15 residues. V lost 0 bases, J lost 10 bases, and 16 bases lay in between. CDR3 bases: TGTGCCAGCAGTTACTCGAGGCAGGGGTTAAGCCCCCAGCATTTT. It codes for CASSYSRQGLSPQHF.

This chain links TRBV29-1 with TRBJ1-2; no firm D call. V was cut by 4 bases and J by 5 bases, with 23 bases left in between. Germline V gives CDR1 SQVTM, CDR2 ANQGSEA. The CDR3 totals 16 residues. CDR3 sequence (DNA): TGCAGCGTTGCTTCCGGTGGACTACAGTCTGGATATGGCTACACCTTC. It is translated as CSVASGGLQSGYGYTF.

The chain employs TRBV7-9 and TRBJ1-5; tentative D call: TRBD1 (6 bases). Germline V gene lookup returns CDR1 SEHNR and CDR2 FQNEAQ (reference sequence). V lost 5 bases and J lost 2, with 16 bases in between. The CDR3 extends over 16 amino acids. CDR3 residues: CASSHDRHLGNQPQHF. The CDR3 bases are TGTGCCAGCAGCCACGACAGGCACTTGGGCAATCAGCCCCAGCATTTT.

This clone has only one observation. The V call is TRBV9, the J call TRBJ1-4; D perhaps matches TRBD1 (5 bases). This CDR3 region has 13 residues. Germline CDR1 reads SGDLS; CDR2 reads YYNGEE. V lost 3 bases and J lost 8, with 11 bases in between. CDR3 region: CASSGQGTEKLFF. Here the CDR3 DNA reads TGTGCCAGCAGCGGGCAGGGAACGGAAAAACTGTTTTTT.

This chain links TRBV2 with TRBJ2-1; 8 nucleotides line up with TRBD2. Unmatched junction bases numbered 13, after V lost 8 bases and J lost 4 bases. This CDR3 comprises 16 residues. CDR1 is SNHLY and CDR2 is FYNNEI in the germline V gene. In DNA form, the CDR3 reads TGTGCCAGCCGTCGAGAAGGTAGCGGGGCTTACAATGAGCAGTTCTTC. Amino acid sequence: CASRREGSGAYNEQFF.

This clone was detected only a few times. The V and J genes are TRBV27 and TRBJ2-7; TRBD1 aligns across 9 bases. V lost 6 bases, J lost 4 bases, and 7 bases stayed unmatched. Germline V gives CDR1 MNHEY, CDR2 SMNVEV (reference sequence). The CDR3 is 14 residues long. The CDR3 DNA reads as TGTGCCAGCAGCCGGGACAGGGTGATGTACGAGCAGTACTTC. Amino acid sequence: CASSRDRVMYEQYF.